The present TCR beta chain was sequenced within a study of T cells in Graves' hyperthyroidism and ophthalmopathy. Regarding the study as a whole: Most clonotypes that expanded in the thyroid above 0.001 also showed up in blood.

TCR beta CDR3 regions were amplified from RNA. The TCR CDR3 was amplified in a first-round RT-PCR using the HTBI primer set. MiXCR, applied by TCRdb to the multiplex PCR reads, yields one record per CDR3 protein. The sample includes some 510,000 distinct CDR3 sequences, about 45% of them seen just once. The V gene lost 1 base and the J gene lost 6 bases, with 7 bases spanning the gap. CDR3 length equals 13 residues. The germline CDR1 and CDR2 sequences are SGDLS and YYNGEE. This clonotype was detected a few times. Its specificity is unknown. The specimen sequenced was peripheral blood or thyroid tissue (not recorded which). This TCR was sampled from a young woman with Graves' hyperthyroidism. J is TRBJ2-2 and V is TRBV9; D possibly corresponds to TRBD2 (6 bases). CDR3 sequence reads: CASSVTSPGELFF. The DNA of the CDR3 is TGTGCCAGCAGCGTAACTAGCCCCGGGGAGCTGTTTTTT. The full variable domain, its missing parts supplied by reference TRBV9 and TRBJ2-2, is DSGVTQTPKHLITATGQRVTLRCSPRSGDLSVYWYQQSLDQGLQFLIQYYNGEERAKGNILERFSAQQFPDLHSELNLSSLELGDSALYFCASSVTSPGELFFGEGSRLTVL.